Following are 14 T cell receptor beta chains from one sample sequenced in a study of PD-L1 blockade in urothelial cancer. Data came from immunoSEQ multiplex PCR; TCRdb stores just in-frame clones and leaves some out. The data hold about 91,000 clones, with around four fifths observed a single time. This sample's time point: peripheral blood 6 weeks after treatment start. The material was PBMCs, obtained around atezolizumab (anti-PD-L1) treatment. The receptors shown here come from a man in his sixties or seventies with urothelial cancer.

This clone was counted once. The chain is built from TRBV7-2 and TRBJ2-3; 8 bases match TRBD2. V was clipped by 5 bases and J by 2 bases; unmatched bases: 6. Germline loops: CDR1 SGHTA, CDR2 FQGNSA. The CDR3 is made up of 15 amino acids. Written as DNA, the CDR3 is TGTGCCAGCAGCATTAAGCGGGGGACCACAGATACGCAGTATTTT. This codes for CASSIKRGTTDTQYF.

This clone was counted only a few times. The J gene is TRBJ1-5, the V gene TRBV6-1, with 7 bases lining up with TRBD1. Germline assignment: CDR1 MNHNS and CDR2 SASEGT. This CDR3 is built from 14 residues. V dropped 4 bases and J dropped 3; count of bases not matched to a gene: 3. The CDR3 nucleotides are TGTGCCAGCAGTGGTGGGACAGTCAATCAGCCCCAGCATTTT. This encodes CASSGGTVNQPQHF.

The chain links TRBV5-4 to TRBJ2-1; D might be TRBD2 (6 bases). Per the germline V gene, CDR1 is SGHNT and CDR2 is YYREEE (reference sequence). The V and J ends lost 4 bases and 11 bases respectively, with 10 bases between them. This CDR3 has 11 residues. This CDR3 is CASSGAGKQFF. Here the CDR3 DNA reads TGTGCCAGCAGCGGGGCGGGAAAGCAGTTCTTC.

The chain links TRBV10-3 to TRBJ2-1, with a weak D call TRBD2 (6 bases). The CDR3 loop spans 14 amino acids. The V and J ends lost 10 bases and 2 bases respectively, with 15 bases between them. CDR1 and CDR2 (germline): ENHRY, SYGVKD. The CDR3 DNA is TGTGCCACGACCGTAGCGGACCCCTACAATGAGCAGTTCTTC. This codes for CATTVADPYNEQFF.

This clone has a single count. V and J are TRBV12-5 and TRBJ2-7, with 9 bases lining up with TRBD2. Germline V CDR1 and CDR2: LGHNT, FRNRAP. The CDR3 has 15 amino acids. V lost 6 bases and J lost 0; bases outside the gene matches: 6. The CDR3 region has the DNA TGTGCTAGTGGGGCGGGGGGGACGTACTCCTACGAGCAGTACTTC. Residues: CASGAGGTYSYEQYF.

V usage is TRBV9 and J usage is TRBJ1-3; D uncertain. CDR1 is SGDLS and CDR2 is YYNGEE in the germline V gene. The CDR3 contains 16 residues. The ends were cut back, 0 bases at V and 0 bases at J, with 10 bases in the middle. In DNA, the CDR3 is TGTGCCAGCAGCGTAGGTCAGGAAGCCTCTGGAAACACCATATATTTT. As protein: CASSVGQEASGNTIYF.

The chain recombines TRBV5-5 with TRBJ2-7; the match to TRBD1 covers 7 bases. The CDR3 sequence is 15 residues long. The germline V gene has CDR1 SGHKS and CDR2 YYEKEE (reference sequence). After removal of 0 bases from V and 3 bases from J, the junction contained 6 bases not matched to a gene. The CDR3 loop reads CASSLAPGGSYEQYF. The CDR3 region has the DNA TGTGCCAGCAGCTTGGCCCCAGGGGGTAGCTACGAGCAGTACTTC.

The rearrangement links TRBV6-9 to TRBJ2-1; 7 bases line up with TRBD2. Germline V gene lookup returns CDR1 MNHGY and CDR2 SVAAGI. The CDR3 covers 12 residues. Germline trimming cut 8 bases from V and 3 bases from J; bases unmatched to any gene: 1. Here the CDR3 reads CASGGVYNEQFF. The CDR3 DNA sequence: TGTGCCAGCGGGGGGGTCTACAATGAGCAGTTCTTC.

Only a few counts were recorded for this clone. This rearrangement joins TRBV4-1 to TRBJ2-7; 10 bases are shared with TRBD2. The germline V gene encodes CDR1 MGHRA and CDR2 YSYEKL. The CDR3 runs to 17 residues. V lost 4 bases, J lost 5 bases, and 14 bases stayed unmatched. The CDR3 spells CASSPTGASGSRDEQYF. The CDR3 nucleotides read TGCGCCAGCAGCCCAACAGGGGCTAGCGGGAGTAGGGACGAGCAGTACTTC.

This clone was observed at least ten times. This chain uses TRBV2 with TRBJ2-7, with a possible D match to TRBD2 (6 bases). CDR3 size: 15 residues. CDR1 and CDR2 from the germline V gene are SNHLY and FYNNEI. Trimming pared 1 base from V and 5 bases from J, leaving 15 bases between. Here the CDR3 DNA reads TGTGCCAGCAGTGAAGACCCGACTAGTATCAACGAGCAGTACTTC. Translating it yields CASSEDPTSINEQYF.

The chain joins TRBV7-3 to TRBJ2-7; TRBD1 aligns across 9 bases. Germline CDR1 SGHTA, CDR2 FQGTGA. V lost 3 bases, J lost 2 bases, and 8 bases stayed unmatched. CDR3 size: 16 residues. CDR3 loop: CASSLGRDRVTYEQYF. DNA for the CDR3: TGTGCCAGCAGCTTGGGGAGGGACAGGGTCACCTACGAGCAGTACTTC.

The V call is TRBV6-4, the J call TRBJ2-1; 9 bases are shared with TRBD1. CDR1 is MRHNA and CDR2 is SNTAGT in the germline V gene. With V trimmed by 0 bases and J by 7 bases, 4 bases remained unmatched. The CDR3 consists of 15 residues. CDR3 DNA sequence: TGTGCCAGCAGTGACTCGGGACAGGGAATAAATGAGCAGTTCTTC. This translates into CASSDSGQGINEQFF.

This clone was found a few times. V and J are TRBV4-1 and TRBJ2-3, with D possibly being TRBD2 (5 bases). Germline assignment: CDR1 MGHRA and CDR2 YSYEKL. This CDR3 spans 14 amino acids. Trimming took off 1 base at V and 6 bases at J, with 11 bases between the two ends. The CDR3 sequence: CASSQGRGRDTQYF. CDR3 nucleotide sequence: TGCGCCAGCAGCCAAGGCCGGGGAAGGGATACGCAGTATTTT.

This chain uses TRBV4-1 with TRBJ1-1; the match to TRBD1 covers 8 bases. Germline V gene sequence: CDR1 MGHRA, CDR2 YSYEKL. J lost 3 bases, V lost 0 bases, and 15 bases had no gene match. The CDR3 length is 19 residues. This CDR3 reads CASSQDLSNRGFAYTEAFF. The CDR3 nucleotides are TGCGCCAGCAGCCAAGATCTCTCGAACAGGGGGTTTGCCTACACTGAAGCTTTCTTT.